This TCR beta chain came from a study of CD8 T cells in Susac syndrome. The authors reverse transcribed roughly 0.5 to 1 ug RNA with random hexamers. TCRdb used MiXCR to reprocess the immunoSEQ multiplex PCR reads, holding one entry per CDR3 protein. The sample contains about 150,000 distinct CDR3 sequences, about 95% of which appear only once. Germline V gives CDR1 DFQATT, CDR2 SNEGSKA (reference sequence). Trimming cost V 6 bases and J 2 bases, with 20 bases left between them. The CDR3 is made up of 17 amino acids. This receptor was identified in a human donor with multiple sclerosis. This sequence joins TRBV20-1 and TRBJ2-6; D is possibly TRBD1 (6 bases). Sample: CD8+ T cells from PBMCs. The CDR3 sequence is CSAVNRVESPGANVLTF. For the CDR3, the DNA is TGCAGTGCCGTTAACAGGGTTGAATCTCCTGGGGCCAACGTCCTGACTTTC.